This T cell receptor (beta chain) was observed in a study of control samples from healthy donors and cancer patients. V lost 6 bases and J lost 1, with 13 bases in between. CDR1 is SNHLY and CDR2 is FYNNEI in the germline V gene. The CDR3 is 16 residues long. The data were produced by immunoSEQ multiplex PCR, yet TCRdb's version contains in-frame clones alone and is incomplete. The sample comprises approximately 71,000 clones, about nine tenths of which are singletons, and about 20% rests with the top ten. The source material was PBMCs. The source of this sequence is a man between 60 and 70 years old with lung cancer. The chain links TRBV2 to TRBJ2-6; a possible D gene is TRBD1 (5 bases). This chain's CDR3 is CASSRDASSGANVLTF. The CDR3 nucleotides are TGTGCCAGCAGCAGGGATGCCTCGTCTGGGGCCAACGTCCTGACTTTC.